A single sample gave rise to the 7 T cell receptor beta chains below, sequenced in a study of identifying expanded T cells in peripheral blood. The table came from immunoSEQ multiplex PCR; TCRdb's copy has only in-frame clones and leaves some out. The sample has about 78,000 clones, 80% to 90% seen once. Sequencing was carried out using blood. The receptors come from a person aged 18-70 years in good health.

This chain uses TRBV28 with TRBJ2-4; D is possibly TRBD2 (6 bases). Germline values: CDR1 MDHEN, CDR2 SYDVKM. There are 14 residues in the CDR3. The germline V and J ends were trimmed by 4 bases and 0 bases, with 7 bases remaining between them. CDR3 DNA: TGTGCCAGCAGTTCGGGACTAGCCAAAAACATTCAGTACTTC. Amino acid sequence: CASSSGLAKNIQYF.

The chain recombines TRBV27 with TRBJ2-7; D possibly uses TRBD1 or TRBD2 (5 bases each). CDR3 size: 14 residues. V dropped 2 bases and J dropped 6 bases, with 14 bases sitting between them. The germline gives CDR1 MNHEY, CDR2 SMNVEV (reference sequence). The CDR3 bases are TGTGCCAGCAGTTTAGGGGGAATCCTTAGCGAGCAGTACTTC. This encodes CASSLGGILSEQYF.

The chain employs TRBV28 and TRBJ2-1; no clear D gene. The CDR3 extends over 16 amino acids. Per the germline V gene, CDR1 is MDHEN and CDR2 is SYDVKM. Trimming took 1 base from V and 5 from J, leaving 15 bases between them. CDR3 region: CASSLLGSLENNEQFF. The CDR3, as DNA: TGTGCCAGCAGTTTATTGGGCTCCCTGGAAAACAATGAGCAGTTCTTC.

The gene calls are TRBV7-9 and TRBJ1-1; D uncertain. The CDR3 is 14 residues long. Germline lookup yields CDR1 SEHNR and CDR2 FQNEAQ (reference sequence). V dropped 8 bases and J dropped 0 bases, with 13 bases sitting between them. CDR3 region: CASGETGLNTEAFF. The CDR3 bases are TGTGCCAGCGGAGAGACCGGTTTGAACACTGAAGCTTTCTTT.

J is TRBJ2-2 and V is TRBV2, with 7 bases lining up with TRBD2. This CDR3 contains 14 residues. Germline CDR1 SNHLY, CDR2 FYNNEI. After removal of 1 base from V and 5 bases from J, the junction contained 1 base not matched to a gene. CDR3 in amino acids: CASSEVGGTGELFF. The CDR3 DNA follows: TGTGCCAGCAGTGAAGTGGGAGGGACCGGGGAGCTGTTTTTT.

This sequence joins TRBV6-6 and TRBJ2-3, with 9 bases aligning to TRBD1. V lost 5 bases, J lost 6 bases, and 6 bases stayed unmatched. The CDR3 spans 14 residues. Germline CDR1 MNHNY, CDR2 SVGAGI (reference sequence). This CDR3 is CASSQQGAEDTQYF. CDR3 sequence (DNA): TGTGCCAGCAGTCAACAGGGGGCCGAGGATACGCAGTATTTT.

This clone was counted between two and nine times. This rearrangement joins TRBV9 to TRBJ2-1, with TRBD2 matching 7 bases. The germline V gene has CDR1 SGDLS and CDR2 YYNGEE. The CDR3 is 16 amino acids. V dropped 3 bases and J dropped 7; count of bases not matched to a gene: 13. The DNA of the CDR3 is TGTGCCAGCAGCGGACCTCTAGCGGAAGGGCTGAATGAGCAGTTCTTC. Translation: CASSGPLAEGLNEQFF.